The 2 T cell receptor beta chains presented below share a single source sample, sequenced in a study of cytomegalovirus exposure and HLA in healthy donors (TCRdb year 2017). The library relied on the immunoSEQ multiplex PCR assay. TCRdb carries this immuneACCESS record with in-frame sequences only. Its versions omit some clonotypes, under half of them owing to an unresolved V gene in the studies checked, with the rest unexplained. This sample comprises roughly 57,000 clones, roughly 93% of them detected only once. The ten top clones hold roughly 1.8% of the sample. The sample taken for sequencing was PBMCs. These TCRs come from a woman under 30 in good health and CMV-seropositive.

This chain connects TRBV19 to TRBJ2-7; 7 bases agree with TRBD1. The V and J ends lost 10 bases and 0 bases, in that order; junction bases with no gene match: 6. The length of the CDR3 is 13 residues. CDR1 LNHDA and CDR2 SQIVND come from the germline V gene (reference sequence). In DNA, the CDR3 is TGTGCCACTAAAGGGGACAGCTCCTACGAGCAGTACTTC. Translating gives CATKGDSSYEQYF.

This rearrangement joins TRBV6-1 to TRBJ2-1; 9 positions agree with TRBD2. Unmatched junction bases numbered 12, after V lost 1 base and J lost 8 bases. Germline V gene data show CDR1 as MNHNS and CDR2 as SASEGT. The CDR3 extends over 17 amino acids. In nucleotides, the CDR3 is TGTGCCAGCAGTGAAGTAGCGGGGGCCCTCCTTATGGATGAGCAGTTCTTC. Translated, it gives CASSEVAGALLMDEQFF.